The clone carrying this T cell receptor beta chain has only one observation. The antigen is not known. Genomic DNA of every subset was divided equally among multiple immunoSEQ plates. Only in-frame clones appear in the TCRdb table, and some are missing; sequencing was by immunoSEQ multiplex PCR. Seen here are roughly 770,000 clones, roughly 96% observed once, and the top ten hold around 0.25%. The sample is drawn from a study of shared clonotypes between healthy human individuals. Overall study results and limits: On the whole, naive subsets had larger estimated richness than memory subsets had. Naive CD4 clonotype sharing across four donors was about 5.3%. Investigators expected sequencing depth to affect clonotype sharing among donors.

Terminally differentiated effector memory CD45RA+ cells were excluded by CCR7 positive selection of CD45RO-negative cells. Trimming cost V 6 bases and J 3 bases, with 15 bases left between them. Germline CDR1 is SQVTM and CDR2 is ANQGSEA. This CDR3 has 13 amino acids. The clonotype comes from a man aged 25-45 years in good health. Sequencing was done on a sample of naive CD8+ T cells sorted from blood. The rearrangement uses TRBV29-1 and TRBJ2-7; a possible D gene is TRBD2 (5 bases). CDR3 coding DNA: TGCAGCGTGGAGGAAGTCTCAGGCTACGAGCAGTACTTC. This codes for CSVEEVSGYEQYF.